Each of the 7 T cell receptor beta chains below was sequenced from the same sample in a study of control samples from healthy donors and cancer patients. Measured with immunoSEQ multiplex PCR; TCRdb has only the in-frame clones, and not every one. The sample has 60,000 to 75,000 clones; under 90% are singletons. Sample: blood. The receptors were gathered from a man aged 45-60 years in good health.

This chain links TRBV10-3 with TRBJ1-4; D not certain. Between the trimmed V and J ends, which lost 5 bases and 8 bases, there was a span of 15 bases. Germline CDR1 ENHRY, CDR2 SYGVKD. The CDR3 sequence is 14 residues long. The CDR3 DNA sequence: TGTGCCATCAGTTCTTTAGGAGGGCGGGAAAAACTGTTTTTT. Residues: CAISSLGGREKLFF.

This sequence joins TRBV12-3 or TRBV12-4 and TRBJ1-2, with no clear D. The V end lost 7 bases, the J end lost 5 bases, and 14 bases lay between the germline ends. CDR3 size: 13 residues. The CDR3 DNA is TGTGCCAGCACCTCCTCGTCGGGATATGGCTACACCTTC. Its translation: CASTSSSGYGYTF.

The chain recombines TRBV19 with TRBJ2-5; TRBD2 agrees at 12 bases. Germline values: CDR1 LNHDA, CDR2 SQIVND (reference sequence). V shed 6 bases and J 2 bases; nucleotides not matched to a gene: 10. The CDR3 runs 17 residues. Here the CDR3 DNA reads TGTGCCAGTAGCTTCGGCGGGACTAGCGGGTATCAAGAGACCCAGTACTTC. It codes for CASSFGGTSGYQETQYF. Drawing the rest from reference TRBV19 and TRBJ2-5, the complete variable domain is DGGITQSPKYLFRKEGQNVTLSCEQNLNHDAMYWYRQDPGQGLRLIYYSQIVNDFQKGDIAEGYSVSREKKESFPLTVTSAQKNPTAFYLCASSFGGTSGYQETQYFGPGTRLLVL.

J is TRBJ2-2 and V is TRBV4-1, with D unclear. V was pared by 0 bases and J by 6 bases, with 8 bases between. The CDR3 length is 14 residues. Germline V gene sequence: CDR1 MGHRA, CDR2 YSYEKL. This CDR3 is CASSQEVGPGELFF. The DNA for the CDR3 is TGCGCCAGCAGCCAAGAGGTGGGTCCCGGGGAGCTGTTTTTT.

This clone was seen a handful of times. The V and J genes are TRBV3-1 (or the pseudogene TRBV3-2) and TRBJ2-1; 9 bases match TRBD2. CDR1 is LGHDT and CDR2 is YNNKEL in the germline V gene (reference sequence). V gave up 6 bases and J gave up 8 bases; unmatched junction bases: 8. The length of the CDR3 is 14 residues. CDR3 in DNA: TGTGCCAGCAGTGGCGGGGGGGCTTTATATGAGCAGTTCTTC. This translates into CASSGGGALYEQFF.

The sample holds one count of this clone. This sequence joins TRBV7-6 and TRBJ2-7; 7 nucleotides agree with TRBD2. Germline V gives CDR1 SGHVS, CDR2 FNYEAQ. The ends lost 0 bases at V and 4 bases at J; junction bases unmatched: 9. CDR3 size: 16 residues. The CDR3 is CASSLAVGLADYEQYF. The CDR3 region has the DNA TGTGCCAGCAGCTTAGCGGTGGGTCTAGCGGATTACGAGCAGTACTTC.

The J gene is TRBJ1-1, the V gene TRBV6-2 or TRBV6-3; unclear D gene. V lost 5 bases, J lost 7 bases, and 11 bases lay in between. Germline V gives CDR1 MNHEY, CDR2 SVGEGT. The CDR3 is 12 amino acids. The CDR3 spells CASSETGIEAFF. DNA of the CDR3: TGTGCCAGCAGTGAGACGGGCATTGAAGCTTTCTTT.